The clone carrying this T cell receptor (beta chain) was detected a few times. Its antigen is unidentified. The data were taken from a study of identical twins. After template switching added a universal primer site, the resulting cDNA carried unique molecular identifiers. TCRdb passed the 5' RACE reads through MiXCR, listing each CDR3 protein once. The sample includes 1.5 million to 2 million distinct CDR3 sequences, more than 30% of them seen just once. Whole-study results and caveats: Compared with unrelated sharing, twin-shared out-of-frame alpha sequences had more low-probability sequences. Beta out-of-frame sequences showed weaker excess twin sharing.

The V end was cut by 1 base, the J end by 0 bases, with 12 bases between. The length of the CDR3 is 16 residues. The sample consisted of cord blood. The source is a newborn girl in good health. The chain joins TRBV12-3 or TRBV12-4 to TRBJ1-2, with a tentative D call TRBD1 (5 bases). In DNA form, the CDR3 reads TGTGCCAGCAGTTTAGAGGCAGGGAGAACTAACTATGGCTACACCTTC. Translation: CASSLEAGRTNYGYTF.